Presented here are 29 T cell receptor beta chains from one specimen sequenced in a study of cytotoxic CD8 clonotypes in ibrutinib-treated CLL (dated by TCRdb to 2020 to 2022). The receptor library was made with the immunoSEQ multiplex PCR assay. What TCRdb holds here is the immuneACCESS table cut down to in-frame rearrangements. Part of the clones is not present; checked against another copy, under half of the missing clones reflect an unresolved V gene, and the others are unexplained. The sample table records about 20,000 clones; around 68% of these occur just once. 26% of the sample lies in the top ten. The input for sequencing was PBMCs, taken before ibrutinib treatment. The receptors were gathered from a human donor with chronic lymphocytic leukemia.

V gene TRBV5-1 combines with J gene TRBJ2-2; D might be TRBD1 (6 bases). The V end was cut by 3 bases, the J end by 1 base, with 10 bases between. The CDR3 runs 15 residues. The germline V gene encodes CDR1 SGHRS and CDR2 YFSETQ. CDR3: CASSSSGQNTGELFF. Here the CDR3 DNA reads TGCGCCAGCAGCTCATCGGGACAGAACACCGGGGAGCTGTTTTTT.

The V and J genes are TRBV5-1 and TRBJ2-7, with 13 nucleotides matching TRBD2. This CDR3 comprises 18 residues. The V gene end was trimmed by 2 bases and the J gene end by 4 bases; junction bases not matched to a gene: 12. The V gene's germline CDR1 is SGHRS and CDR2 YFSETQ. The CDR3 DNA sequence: TGCGCCAGCAGCTTCGGACTAGCGGGAGCCCTCGATTCGTACGAGCAGTACTTC. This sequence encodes CASSFGLAGALDSYEQYF.

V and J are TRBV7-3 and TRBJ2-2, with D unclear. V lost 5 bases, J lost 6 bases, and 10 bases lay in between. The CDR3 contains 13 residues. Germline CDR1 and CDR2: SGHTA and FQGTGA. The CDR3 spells CASSPSMAGELFF. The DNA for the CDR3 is TGTGCCAGCAGCCCCTCTATGGCCGGGGAGCTGTTTTTT.

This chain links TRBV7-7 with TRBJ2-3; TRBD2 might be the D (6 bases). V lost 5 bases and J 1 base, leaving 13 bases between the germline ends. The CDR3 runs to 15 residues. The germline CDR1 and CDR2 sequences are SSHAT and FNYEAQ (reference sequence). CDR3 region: CASSPTGLRTDTQYF. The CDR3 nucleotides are TGTGCCAGCAGCCCGACGGGACTCCGCACAGATACGCAGTATTTT. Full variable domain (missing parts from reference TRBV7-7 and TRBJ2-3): GAGVSQSPRYKVTKRGQDVTLRCDPISSHATLYWYQQALGQGPEFLTYFNYEAQPDKSGLPSDRFSAERPEGSISTLTIQRTEQRDSAMYRCASSPTGLRTDTQYFGPGTRLTVL.

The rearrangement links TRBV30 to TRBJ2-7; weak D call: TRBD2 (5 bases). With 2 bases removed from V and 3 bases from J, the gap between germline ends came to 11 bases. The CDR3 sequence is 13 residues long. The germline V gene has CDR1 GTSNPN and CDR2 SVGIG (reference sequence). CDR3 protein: CAWSPTILYEQYF. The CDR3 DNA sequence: TGTGCCTGGAGTCCGACTATTCTCTACGAGCAGTACTTC.

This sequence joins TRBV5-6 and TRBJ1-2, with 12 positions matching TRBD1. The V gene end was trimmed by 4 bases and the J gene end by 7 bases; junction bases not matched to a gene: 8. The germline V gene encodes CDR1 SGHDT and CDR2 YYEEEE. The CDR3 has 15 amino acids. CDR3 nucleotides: TGTGCCAGCAGCGGGATGGGACAGGGGGCTTTTGGCTACACCTTC. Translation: CASSGMGQGAFGYTF.

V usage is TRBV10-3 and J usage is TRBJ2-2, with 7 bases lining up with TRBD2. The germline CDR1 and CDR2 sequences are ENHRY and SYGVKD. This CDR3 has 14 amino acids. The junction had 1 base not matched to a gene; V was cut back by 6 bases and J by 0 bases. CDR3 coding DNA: TGTGCCATCAGAGGACTAGCGAACACCGGGGAGCTGTTTTTT. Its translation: CAIRGLANTGELFF.

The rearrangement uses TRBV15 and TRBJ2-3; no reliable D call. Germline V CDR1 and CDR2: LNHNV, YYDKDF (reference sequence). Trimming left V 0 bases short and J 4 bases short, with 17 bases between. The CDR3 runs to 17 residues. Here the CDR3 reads CATSRDTRAQGADTQYF. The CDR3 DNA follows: TGTGCCACCAGCAGAGATACTCGGGCTCAAGGCGCAGATACGCAGTATTTT.

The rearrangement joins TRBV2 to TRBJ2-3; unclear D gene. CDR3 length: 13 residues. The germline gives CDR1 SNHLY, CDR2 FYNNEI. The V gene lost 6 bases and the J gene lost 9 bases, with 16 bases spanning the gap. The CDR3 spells CASRRFTDPTQYF. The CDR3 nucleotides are TGTGCCAGCAGGCGATTTACCGACCCCACGCAGTATTTT.

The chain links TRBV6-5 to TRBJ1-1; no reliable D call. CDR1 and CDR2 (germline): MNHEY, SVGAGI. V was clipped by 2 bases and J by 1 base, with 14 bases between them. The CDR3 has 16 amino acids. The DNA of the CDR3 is TGTGCCAGCAGTTACGCCGGTGTTGGAGGGAACACTGAAGCTTTCTTT. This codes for CASSYAGVGGNTEAFF.

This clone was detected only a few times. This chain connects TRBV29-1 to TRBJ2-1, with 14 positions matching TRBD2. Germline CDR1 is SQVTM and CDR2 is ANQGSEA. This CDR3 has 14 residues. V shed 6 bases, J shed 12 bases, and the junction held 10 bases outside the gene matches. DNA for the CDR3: TGCAGCGTCGGGACTAGCGGGAGAGGTCTAGGGCAGTTCTTC. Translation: CSVGTSGRGLGQFF.

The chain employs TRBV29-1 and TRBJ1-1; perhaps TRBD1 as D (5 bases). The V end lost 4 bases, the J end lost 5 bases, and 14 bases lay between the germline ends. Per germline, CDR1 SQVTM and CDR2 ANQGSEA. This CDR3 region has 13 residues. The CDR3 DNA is TGCAGCGTTGTAGTGGGATGGGGGACTGAAGCTTTCTTT. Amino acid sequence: CSVVVGWGTEAFF.

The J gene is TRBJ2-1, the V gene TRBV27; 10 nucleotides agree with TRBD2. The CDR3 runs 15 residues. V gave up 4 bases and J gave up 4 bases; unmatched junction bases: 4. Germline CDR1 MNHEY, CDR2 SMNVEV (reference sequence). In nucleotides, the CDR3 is TGTGCCAGCAGTTCCCGACTAGCGGGTTACAATGAGCAGTTCTTC. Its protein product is CASSSRLAGYNEQFF.

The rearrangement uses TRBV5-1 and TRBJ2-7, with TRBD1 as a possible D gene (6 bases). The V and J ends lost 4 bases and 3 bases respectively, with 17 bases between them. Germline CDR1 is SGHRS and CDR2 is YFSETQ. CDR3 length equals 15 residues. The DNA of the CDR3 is TGCGCCAGCAGCGCTTCAACAGGGTTTGGCTACGAGCAGTACTTC. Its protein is CASSASTGFGYEQYF.

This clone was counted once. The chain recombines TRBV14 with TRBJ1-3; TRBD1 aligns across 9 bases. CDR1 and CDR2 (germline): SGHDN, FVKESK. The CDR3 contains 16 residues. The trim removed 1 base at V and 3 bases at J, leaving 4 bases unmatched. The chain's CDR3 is CASSQGDRAFGNTIYF. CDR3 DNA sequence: TGTGCCAGCAGCCAAGGGGACAGGGCATTTGGAAACACCATATATTTT.

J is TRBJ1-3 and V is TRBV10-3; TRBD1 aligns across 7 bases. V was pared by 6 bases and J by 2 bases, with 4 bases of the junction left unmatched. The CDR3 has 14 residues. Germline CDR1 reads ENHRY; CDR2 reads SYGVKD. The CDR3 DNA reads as TGTGCCATCAGCCCGACAGGGACTGGAAACACCATATATTTT. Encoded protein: CAISPTGTGNTIYF.

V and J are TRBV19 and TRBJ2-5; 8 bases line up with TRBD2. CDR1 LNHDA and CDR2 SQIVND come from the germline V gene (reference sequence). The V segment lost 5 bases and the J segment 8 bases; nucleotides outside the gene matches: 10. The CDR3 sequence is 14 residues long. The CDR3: CASSPGGLAGTQYF. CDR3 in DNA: TGTGCCAGTAGTCCGGGCGGACTAGCAGGAACCCAGTACTTC.

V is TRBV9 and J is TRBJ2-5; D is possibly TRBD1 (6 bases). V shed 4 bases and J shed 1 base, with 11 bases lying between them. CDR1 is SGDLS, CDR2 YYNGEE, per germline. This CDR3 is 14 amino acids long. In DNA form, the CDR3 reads TGTGCCAGCAGCCTACAGGACAGCCAAGAGACCCAGTACTTC. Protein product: CASSLQDSQETQYF. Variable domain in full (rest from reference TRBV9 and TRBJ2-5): DSGVTQTPKHLITATGQRVTLRCSPRSGDLSVYWYQQSLDQGLQFLIQYYNGEERAKGNILERFSAQQFPDLHSELNLSSLELGDSALYFCASSLQDSQETQYFGPGTRLLVL.

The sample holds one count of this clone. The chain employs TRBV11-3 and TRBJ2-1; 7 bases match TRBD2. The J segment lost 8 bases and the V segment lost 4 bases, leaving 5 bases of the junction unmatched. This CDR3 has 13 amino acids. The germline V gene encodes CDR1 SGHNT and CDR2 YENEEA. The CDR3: CASSSPGGDEQFF. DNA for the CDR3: TGTGCCAGCAGCTCCCCGGGGGGTGATGAGCAGTTCTTC.

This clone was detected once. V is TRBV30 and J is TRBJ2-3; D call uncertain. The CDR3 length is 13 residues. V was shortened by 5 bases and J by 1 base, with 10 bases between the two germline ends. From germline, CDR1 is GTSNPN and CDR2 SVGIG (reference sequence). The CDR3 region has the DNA TGTGCCTGGGGGATAGGGCGCACAGATACGCAGTATTTT. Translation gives CAWGIGRTDTQYF.

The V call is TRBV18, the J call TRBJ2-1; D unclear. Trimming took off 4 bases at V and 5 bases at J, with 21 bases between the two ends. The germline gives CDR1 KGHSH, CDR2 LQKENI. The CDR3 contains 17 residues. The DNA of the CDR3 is TGTGCCAGCTCACGTGAGAAGGCGCCAGCCAATAACAATGAGCAGTTCTTC. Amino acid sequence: CASSREKAPANNNEQFF. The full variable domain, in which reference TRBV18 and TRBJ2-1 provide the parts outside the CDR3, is NAGVMQNPRHLVRRRGQEARLRCSPMKGHSHVYWYRQLPEEGLKFMVYLQKENIIDESGMPKERFSAEFPKEGPSILRIQQVVRGDSAAYFCASSREKAPANNNEQFFGPGTRLTVL.

The CDR3 DNA reads as TGTGCCAGCAGTTTATCCGGGACTGGGCTCTACGAGCAGTACTTC. Translation: CASSLSGTGLYEQYF. J is TRBJ2-7 and V is TRBV28, with a possible D match to TRBD2 (6 bases). The CDR3 has 15 residues. V lost 1 base to trimming and J lost 3 bases, with 13 bases between them. CDR1 is MDHEN, CDR2 SYDVKM, per germline. Together with reference TRBV28 and TRBJ2-7, the CDR3 gives the full variable domain: DVKVTQSSRYLVKRTGEKVFLECVQDMDHENMFWYRQDPGLGLRLIYFSYDVKMKEKGDIPEGYSVSREKKERFSLILESASTNQTSMYLCASSLSGTGLYEQYFGPGTRLTVT.

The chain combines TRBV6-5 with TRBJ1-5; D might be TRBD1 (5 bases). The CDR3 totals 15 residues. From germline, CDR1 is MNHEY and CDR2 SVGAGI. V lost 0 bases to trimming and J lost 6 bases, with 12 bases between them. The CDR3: CASSYSSGIGQPQHF. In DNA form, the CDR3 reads TGTGCCAGCAGTTACTCATCAGGGATAGGTCAGCCCCAGCATTTT.

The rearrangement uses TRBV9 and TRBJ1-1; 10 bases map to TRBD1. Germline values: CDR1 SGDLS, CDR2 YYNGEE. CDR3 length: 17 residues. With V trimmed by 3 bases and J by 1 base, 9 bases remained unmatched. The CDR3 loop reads CASSAIGTGARNTEAFF. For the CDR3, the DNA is TGTGCCAGCAGCGCCATAGGGACAGGGGCAAGGAACACTGAAGCTTTCTTT.

The CDR3 nucleotides are TGCGCCAGCAGTGCCGGGACTACCCGAAAAGAGACCCAGTACTTC. This encodes CASSAGTTRKETQYF. V gene TRBV5-1 combines with J gene TRBJ2-5; 7 nucleotides align to TRBD2. Trimming cost V 5 bases and J 3 bases; bases outside gene matches: 10. The CDR3 sequence is 15 residues long. Germline values: CDR1 SGHRS, CDR2 YFSETQ.

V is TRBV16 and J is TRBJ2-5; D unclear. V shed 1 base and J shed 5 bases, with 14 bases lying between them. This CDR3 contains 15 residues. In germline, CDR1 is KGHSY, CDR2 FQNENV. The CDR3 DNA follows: TGTGCCAGCAGCCAATACCAGCTCCTCGCGGAGACCCAGTACTTC. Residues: CASSQYQLLAETQYF.

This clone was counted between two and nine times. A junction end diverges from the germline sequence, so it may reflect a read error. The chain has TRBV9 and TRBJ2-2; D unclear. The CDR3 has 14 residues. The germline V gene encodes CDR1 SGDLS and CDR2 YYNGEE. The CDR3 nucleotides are TGTGCCAGCAGCGAGGCCGTGAACGCCGGGGAGCTGTTTTTT. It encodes CASSEAVNAGELFF.

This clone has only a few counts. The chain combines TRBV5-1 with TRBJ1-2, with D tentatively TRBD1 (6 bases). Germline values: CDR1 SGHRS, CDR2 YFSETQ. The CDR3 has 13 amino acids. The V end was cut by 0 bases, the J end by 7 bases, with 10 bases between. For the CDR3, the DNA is TGCGCCAGCAGCTTGGATGGGGGCTCTGGCTACACCTTC. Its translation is CASSLDGGSGYTF.

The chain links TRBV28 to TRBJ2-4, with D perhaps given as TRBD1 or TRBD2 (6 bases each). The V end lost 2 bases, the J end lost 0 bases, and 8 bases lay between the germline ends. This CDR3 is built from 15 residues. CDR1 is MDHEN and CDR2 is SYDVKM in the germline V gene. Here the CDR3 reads CASSLGGLAKNIQYF. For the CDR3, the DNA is TGTGCCAGCAGTTTAGGGGGGCTAGCCAAAAACATTCAGTACTTC.